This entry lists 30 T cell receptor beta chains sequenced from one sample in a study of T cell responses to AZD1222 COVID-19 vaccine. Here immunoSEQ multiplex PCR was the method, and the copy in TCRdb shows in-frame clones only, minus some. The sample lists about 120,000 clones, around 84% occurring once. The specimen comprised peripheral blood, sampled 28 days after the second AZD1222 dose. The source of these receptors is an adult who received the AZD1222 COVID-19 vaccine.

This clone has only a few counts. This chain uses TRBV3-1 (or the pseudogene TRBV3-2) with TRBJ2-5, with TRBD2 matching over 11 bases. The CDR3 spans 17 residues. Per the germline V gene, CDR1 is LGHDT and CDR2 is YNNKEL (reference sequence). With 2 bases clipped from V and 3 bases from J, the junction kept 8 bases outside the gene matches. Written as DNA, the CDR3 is TGTGCCAGCAGCCAACCACAACTAGCGGGGGTGAAAGAGACCCAGTACTTC. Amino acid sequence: CASSQPQLAGVKETQYF.

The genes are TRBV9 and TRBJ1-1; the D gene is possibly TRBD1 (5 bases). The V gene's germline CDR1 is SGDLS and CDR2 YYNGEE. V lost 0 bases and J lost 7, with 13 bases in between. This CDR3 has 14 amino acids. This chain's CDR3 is CASSVAPGLGEAFF. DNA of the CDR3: TGTGCCAGCAGCGTAGCGCCAGGGCTTGGTGAAGCTTTCTTT.

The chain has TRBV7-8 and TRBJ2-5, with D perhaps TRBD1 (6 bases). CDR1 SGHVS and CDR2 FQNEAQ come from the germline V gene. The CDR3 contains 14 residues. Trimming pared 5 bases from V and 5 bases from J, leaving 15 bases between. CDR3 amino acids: CASSPLGGVETQYF. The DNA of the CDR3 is TGTGCCAGCAGCCCCCTTGGGGGCGTCGAGACCCAGTACTTC. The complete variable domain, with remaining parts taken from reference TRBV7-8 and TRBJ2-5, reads GAGVSQSPRYKVAKRGQDVALRCDPISGHVSLFWYQQALGQGPEFLTYFQNEAQLDKSGLPSDRFFAERPEGSVSTLKIQRTQQEDSAVYLCASSPLGGVETQYFGPGTRLLVL.

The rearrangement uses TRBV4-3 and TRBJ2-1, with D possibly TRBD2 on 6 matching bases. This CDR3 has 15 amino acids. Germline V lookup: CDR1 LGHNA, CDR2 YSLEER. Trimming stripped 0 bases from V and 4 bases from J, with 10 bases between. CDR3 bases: TGCGCCAGCAGCCAAGATTTGGGACTGTACAATGAGCAGTTCTTC. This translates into CASSQDLGLYNEQFF.

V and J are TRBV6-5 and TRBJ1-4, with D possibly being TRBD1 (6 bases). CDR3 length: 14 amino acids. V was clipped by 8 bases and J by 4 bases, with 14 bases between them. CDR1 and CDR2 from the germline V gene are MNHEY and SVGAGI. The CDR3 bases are TGTGCCAGCGGTACAGGGCGGCTTAATGAAAAACTGTTTTTT. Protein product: CASGTGRLNEKLFF.

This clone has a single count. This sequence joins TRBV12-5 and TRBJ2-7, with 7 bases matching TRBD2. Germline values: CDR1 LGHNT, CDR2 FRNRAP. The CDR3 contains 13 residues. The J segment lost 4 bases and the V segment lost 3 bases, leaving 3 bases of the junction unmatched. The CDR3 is CASGFAGGYEQYF. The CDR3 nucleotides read TGTGCTAGTGGTTTCGCCGGGGGGTACGAGCAGTACTTC. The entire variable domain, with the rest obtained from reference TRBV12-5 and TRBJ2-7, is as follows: DARVTQTPRHKVTEMGQEVTMRCQPILGHNTVFWYRQTMMQGLELLAYFRNRAPLDDSGMPKDRFSAEMPDATLATLKIQPSEPRDSAVYFCASGFAGGYEQYFGPGTRLTVT.

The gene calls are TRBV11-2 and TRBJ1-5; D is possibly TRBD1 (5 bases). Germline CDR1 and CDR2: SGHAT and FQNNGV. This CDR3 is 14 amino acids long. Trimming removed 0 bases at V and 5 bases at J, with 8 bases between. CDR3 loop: CASSLDGGDQPQHF. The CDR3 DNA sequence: TGTGCCAGCAGCTTAGATGGGGGGGATCAGCCCCAGCATTTT. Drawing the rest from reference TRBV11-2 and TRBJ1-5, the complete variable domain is EAGVAQSPRYKIIEKRQSVAFWCNPISGHATLYWYQQILGQGPKLLIQFQNNGVVDDSQLPKDRFSAERLKGVDSTLKIQPAKLEDSAVYLCASSLDGGDQPQHFGDGTRLSIL.

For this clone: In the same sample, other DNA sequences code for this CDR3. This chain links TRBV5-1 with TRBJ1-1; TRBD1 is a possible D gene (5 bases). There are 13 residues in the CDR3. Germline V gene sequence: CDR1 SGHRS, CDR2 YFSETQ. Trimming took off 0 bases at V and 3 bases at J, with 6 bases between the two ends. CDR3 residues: CASSLVGDTEAFF. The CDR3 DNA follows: TGCGCCAGCAGCTTGGTGGGGGACACTGAAGCTTTCTTT.

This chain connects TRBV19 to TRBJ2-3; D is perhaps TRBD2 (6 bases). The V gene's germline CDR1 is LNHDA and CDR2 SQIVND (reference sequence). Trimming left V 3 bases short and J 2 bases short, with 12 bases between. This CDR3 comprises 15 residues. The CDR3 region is CASSMDGGLTDTQYF. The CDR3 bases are TGTGCCAGTAGTATGGACGGGGGACTCACAGATACGCAGTATTTT.

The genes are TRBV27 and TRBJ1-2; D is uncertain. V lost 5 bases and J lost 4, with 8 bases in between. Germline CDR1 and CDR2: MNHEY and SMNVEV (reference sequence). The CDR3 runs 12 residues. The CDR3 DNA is TGTGCCAGCAGTCCGGACGTCTATGGCTACACCTTC. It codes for CASSPDVYGYTF.

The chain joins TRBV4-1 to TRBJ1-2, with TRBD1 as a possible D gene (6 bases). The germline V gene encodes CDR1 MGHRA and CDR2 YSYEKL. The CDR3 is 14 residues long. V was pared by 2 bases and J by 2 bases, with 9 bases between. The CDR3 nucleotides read TGCGCCAGCAGCCAAAGGGGGGGAAACTATGGCTACACCTTC. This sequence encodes CASSQRGGNYGYTF.

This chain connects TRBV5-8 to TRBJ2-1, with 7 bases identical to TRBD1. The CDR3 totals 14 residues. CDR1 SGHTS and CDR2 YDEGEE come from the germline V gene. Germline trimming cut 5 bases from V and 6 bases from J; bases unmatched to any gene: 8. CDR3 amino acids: CASRLTGIINEQFF. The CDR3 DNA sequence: TGTGCCAGCAGACTGACAGGGATCATCAATGAGCAGTTCTTC.

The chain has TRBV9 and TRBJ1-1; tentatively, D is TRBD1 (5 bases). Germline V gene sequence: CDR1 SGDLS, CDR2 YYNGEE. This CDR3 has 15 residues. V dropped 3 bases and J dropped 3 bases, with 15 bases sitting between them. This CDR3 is CASSATSAGYTEAFF. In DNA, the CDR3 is TGTGCCAGCAGCGCGACGTCGGCAGGGTACACTGAAGCTTTCTTT.

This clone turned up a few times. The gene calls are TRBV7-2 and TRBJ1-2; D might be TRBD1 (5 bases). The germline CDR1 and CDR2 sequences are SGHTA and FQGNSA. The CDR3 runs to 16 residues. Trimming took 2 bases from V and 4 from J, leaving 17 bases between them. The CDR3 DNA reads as TGTGCCAGCAGCTTATTCCCGCAGACAGTAGGCTATGGCTACACCTTC. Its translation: CASSLFPQTVGYGYTF.

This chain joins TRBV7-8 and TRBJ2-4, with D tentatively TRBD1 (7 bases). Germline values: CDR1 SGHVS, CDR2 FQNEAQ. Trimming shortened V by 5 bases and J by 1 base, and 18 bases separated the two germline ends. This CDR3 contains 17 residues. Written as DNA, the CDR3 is TGTGCCAGCAGCCCACCTCGGGCAGGGGGGGCCAAAAACATTCAGTACTTC. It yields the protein CASSPPRAGGAKNIQYF.

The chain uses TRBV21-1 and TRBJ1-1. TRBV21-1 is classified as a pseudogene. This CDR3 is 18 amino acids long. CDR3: CASSAPPGRRSLNTEAFF. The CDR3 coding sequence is TGTGCCAGCAGCGCACCGCCGGGACGGAGATCCCTGAACACTGAAGCTTTCTTT.

As DNA, the CDR3 is TGTGCCAGCAGTGAGGGCAGGGACTATGGCTACACCTTC. This sequence encodes CASSEGRDYGYTF. The chain has TRBV2 and TRBJ1-2, with D possibly being TRBD1 (5 bases). The CDR3 totals 13 residues. Germline V gene sequence: CDR1 SNHLY, CDR2 FYNNEI. V gave up 3 bases and J gave up 3 bases, with 8 bases separating them.

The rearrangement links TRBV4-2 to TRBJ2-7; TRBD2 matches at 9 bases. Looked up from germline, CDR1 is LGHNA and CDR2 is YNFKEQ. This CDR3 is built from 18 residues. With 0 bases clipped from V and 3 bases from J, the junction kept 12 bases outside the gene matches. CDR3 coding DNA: TGTGCCAGCAGCCAAGATCGTGGCCAGCGGGGGGCCGTCTACGAGCAGTACTTC. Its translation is CASSQDRGQRGAVYEQYF.

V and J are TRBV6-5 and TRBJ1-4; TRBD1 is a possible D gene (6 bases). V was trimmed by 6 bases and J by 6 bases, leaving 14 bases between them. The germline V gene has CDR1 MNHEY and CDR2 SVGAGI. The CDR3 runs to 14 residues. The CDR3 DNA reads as TGTGCCAGCAGCCTACAGGGTCTTGATGAAAAACTGTTTTTT. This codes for CASSLQGLDEKLFF.

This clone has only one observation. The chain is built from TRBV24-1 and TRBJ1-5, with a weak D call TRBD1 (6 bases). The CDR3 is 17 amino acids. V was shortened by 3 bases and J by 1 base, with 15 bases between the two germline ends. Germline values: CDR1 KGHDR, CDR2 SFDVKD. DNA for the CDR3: TGTGCCACCAGTGATCCCAGGACAGAGGGAAGCAATCAGCCCCAGCATTTT. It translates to CATSDPRTEGSNQPQHF.

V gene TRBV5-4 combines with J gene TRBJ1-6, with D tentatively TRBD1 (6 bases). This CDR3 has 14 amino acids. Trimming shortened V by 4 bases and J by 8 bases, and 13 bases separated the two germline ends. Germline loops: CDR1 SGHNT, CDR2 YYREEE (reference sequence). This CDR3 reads CASSPKGVHSPLHF. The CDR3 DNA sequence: TGTGCCAGCAGCCCAAAGGGGGTTCATTCACCCCTCCACTTT.

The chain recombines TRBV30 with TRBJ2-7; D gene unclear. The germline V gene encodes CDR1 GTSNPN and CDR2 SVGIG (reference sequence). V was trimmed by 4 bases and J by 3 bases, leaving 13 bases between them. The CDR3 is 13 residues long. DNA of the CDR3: TGTGCCTGGATTGTCAAGGGTGGCTACGAGCAGTACTTC. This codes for CAWIVKGGYEQYF.

The CDR3 reads CASSYRAGYTF. CDR3 bases: TGTGCCAGCAGTTACAGGGCTGGCTACACCTTC. This chain uses TRBV12-3 or TRBV12-4 with TRBJ1-2; possibly TRBD1 for D (6 bases). V lost 4 bases and J lost 7, with 7 bases in between. The CDR3 is 11 residues long.

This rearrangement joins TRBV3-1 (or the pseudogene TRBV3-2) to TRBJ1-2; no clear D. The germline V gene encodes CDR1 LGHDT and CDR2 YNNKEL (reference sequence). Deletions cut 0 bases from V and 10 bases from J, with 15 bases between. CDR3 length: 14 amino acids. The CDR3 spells CASSQEVGYTVYTF. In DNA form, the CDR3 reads TGTGCCAGCAGCCAAGAGGTGGGCTACACCGTCTACACCTTC.

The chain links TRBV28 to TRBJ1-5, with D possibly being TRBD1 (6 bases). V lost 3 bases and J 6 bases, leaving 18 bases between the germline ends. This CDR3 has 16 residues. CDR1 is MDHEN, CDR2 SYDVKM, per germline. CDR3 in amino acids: CASSFRGRGAPQPQHF. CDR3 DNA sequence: TGTGCCAGCAGTTTCCGGGGCAGGGGAGCGCCTCAGCCCCAGCATTTT.

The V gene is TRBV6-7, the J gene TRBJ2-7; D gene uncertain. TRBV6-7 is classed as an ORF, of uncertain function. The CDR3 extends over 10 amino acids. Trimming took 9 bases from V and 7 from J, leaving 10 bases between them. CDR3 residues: CARKLREQYF. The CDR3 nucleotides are TGTGCCAGGAAGCTCAGAGAGCAGTACTTC.

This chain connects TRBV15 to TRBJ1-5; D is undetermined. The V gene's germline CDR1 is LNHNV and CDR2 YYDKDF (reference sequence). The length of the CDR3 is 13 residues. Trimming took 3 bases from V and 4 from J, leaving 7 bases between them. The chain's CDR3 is CATSRALNQPQHF. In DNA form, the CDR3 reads TGTGCCACCAGCAGGGCCCTTAATCAGCCCCAGCATTTT.

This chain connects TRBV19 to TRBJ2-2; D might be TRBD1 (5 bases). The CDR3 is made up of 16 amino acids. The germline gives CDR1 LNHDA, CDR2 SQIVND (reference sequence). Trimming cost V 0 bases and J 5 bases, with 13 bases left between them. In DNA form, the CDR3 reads TGTGCCAGTAGTATAGATCCGGCCAGGGTAACCGGGGAGCTGTTTTTT. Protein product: CASSIDPARVTGELFF.

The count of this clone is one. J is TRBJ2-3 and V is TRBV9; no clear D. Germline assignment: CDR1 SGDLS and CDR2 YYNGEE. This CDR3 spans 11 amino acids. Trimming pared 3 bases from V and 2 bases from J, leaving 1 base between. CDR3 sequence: CASSATDTQYF. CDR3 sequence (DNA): TGTGCCAGCAGCGCCACAGATACGCAGTATTTT.

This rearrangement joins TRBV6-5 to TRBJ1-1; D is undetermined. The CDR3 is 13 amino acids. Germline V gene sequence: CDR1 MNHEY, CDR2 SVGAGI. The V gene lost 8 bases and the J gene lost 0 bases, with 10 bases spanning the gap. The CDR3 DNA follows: TGTGCCAGCGGAACCGAGTTGAACACTGAAGCTTTCTTT. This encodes CASGTELNTEAFF.